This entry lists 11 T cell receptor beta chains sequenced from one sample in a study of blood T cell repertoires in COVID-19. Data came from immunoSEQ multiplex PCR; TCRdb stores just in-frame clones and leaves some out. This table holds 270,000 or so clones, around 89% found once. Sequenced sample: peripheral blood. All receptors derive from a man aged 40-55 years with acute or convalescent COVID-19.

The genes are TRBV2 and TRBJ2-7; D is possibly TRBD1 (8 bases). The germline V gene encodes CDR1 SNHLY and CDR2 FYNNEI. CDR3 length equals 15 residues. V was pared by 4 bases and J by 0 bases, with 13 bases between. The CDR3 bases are TGTGCCAGCAGTGTGAACAGGGGGGGCTCCTACGAGCAGTACTTC. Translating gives CASSVNRGGSYEQYF.

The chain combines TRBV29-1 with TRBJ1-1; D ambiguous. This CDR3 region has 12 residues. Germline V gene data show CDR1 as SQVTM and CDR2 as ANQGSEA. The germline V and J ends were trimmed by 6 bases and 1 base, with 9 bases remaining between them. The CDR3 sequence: CSVETANTEAFF. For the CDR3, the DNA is TGCAGCGTGGAGACCGCGAACACTGAAGCTTTCTTT.

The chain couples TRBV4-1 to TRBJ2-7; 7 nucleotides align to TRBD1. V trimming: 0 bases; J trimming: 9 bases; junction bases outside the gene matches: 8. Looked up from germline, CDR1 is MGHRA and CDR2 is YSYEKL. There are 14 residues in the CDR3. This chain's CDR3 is CASSQEAKRTGQYF. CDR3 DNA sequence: TGCGCCAGCAGCCAAGAGGCCAAGCGGACAGGGCAGTACTTC.

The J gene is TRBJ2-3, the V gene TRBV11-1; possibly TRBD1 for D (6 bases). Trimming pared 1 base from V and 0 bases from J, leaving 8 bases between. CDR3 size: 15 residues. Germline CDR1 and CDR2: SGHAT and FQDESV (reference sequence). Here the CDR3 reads CASSLGDRSTDTQYF. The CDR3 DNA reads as TGTGCCAGCAGCTTAGGAGACAGGAGCACAGATACGCAGTATTTT.

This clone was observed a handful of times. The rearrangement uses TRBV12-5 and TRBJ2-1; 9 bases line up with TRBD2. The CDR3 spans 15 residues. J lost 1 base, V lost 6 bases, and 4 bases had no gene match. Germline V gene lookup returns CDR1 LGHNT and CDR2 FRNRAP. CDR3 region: CASGSGGMSYNEQFF. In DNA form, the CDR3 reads TGTGCTAGTGGGAGCGGGGGGATGTCCTACAATGAGCAGTTCTTC.

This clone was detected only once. This chain's CDR3 is CASSQRSGGAHTQYF. Here the CDR3 DNA reads TGTGCCAGCAGCCAGAGAAGCGGGGGGGCTCATACGCAGTATTTT. This chain links TRBV9 with TRBJ2-3; the match to TRBD2 covers 10 bases. V was clipped by 4 bases and J by 7 bases; unmatched bases: 9. The CDR3 contains 15 residues. From germline, CDR1 is SGDLS and CDR2 YYNGEE.

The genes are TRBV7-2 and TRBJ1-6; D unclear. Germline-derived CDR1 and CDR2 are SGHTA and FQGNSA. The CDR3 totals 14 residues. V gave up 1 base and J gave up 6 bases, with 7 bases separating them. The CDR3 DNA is TGTGCCAGCAGCTTAGGAGTTTCTAATTCACCCCTCCACTTT. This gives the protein CASSLGVSNSPLHF.

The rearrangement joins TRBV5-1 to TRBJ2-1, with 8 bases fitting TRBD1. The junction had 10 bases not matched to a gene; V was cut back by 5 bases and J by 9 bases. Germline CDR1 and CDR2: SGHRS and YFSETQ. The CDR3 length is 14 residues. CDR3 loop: CASSFGQGGGEQFF. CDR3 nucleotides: TGCGCCAGCAGTTTCGGACAGGGAGGAGGTGAGCAGTTCTTC.

This chain's CDR3 is CASSPGVGEAFF. The CDR3 DNA follows: TGTGCCAGCAGCCCAGGGGTGGGTGAAGCTTTCTTT. This chain connects TRBV6-6 to TRBJ1-1, with TRBD1 as a possible D gene (6 bases). The CDR3 consists of 12 residues. Trimming took off 6 bases at V and 7 bases at J, with 12 bases between the two ends. Germline CDR1 reads MNHNY; CDR2 reads SVGAGI (reference sequence).

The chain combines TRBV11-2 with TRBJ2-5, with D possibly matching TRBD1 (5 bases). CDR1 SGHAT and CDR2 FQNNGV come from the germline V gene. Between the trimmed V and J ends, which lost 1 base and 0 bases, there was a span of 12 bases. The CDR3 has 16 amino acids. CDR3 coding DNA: TGTGCCAGCAGCTTAGGAAGAAACAGGTACCAAGAGACCCAGTACTTC. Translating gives CASSLGRNRYQETQYF. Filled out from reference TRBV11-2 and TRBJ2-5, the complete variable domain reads EAGVAQSPRYKIIEKRQSVAFWCNPISGHATLYWYQQILGQGPKLLIQFQNNGVVDDSQLPKDRFSAERLKGVDSTLKIQPAKLEDSAVYLCASSLGRNRYQETQYFGPGTRLLVL.

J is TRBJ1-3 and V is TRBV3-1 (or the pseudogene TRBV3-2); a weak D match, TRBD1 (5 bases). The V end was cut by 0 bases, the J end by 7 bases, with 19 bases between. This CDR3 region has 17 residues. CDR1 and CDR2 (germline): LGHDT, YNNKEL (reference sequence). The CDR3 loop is CASSQDLGEQDENTIYF. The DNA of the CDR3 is TGTGCCAGCAGCCAAGATTTAGGGGAACAGGACGAGAACACCATATATTTT.